This T cell receptor (beta chain) comes out of a study of radiation and T cells in renal cell carcinoma. The V end lost 5 bases, the J end lost 6 bases, and 17 bases lay between the germline ends. The CDR3 sequence is 15 residues long. Germline-derived CDR1 and CDR2 are SGHVS and FQNEAQ. The time point was: baseline pretreatment blood. The sample's treatment: 15 Gy SBRT to primary tumor, nephrectomy 4 weeks later. Profiling relied on immunoSEQ multiplex PCR, and the TCRdb table lists in-frame clones only, not all of them. The sample yields 100,000 to 150,000 clones, approximately 82% seen once. Sequenced here: blood, sampled from a patient whose treatment included radiotherapy and nephrectomy. V is TRBV7-8 and J is TRBJ2-1, with D possibly matching TRBD1 (6 bases). This TCR was sampled from a woman in her sixties or seventies with renal cell carcinoma. CDR3 nucleotide sequence: TGTGCCAGCAGCAAACTCCGGACAGAGATCAATGAGCAGTTCTTC. Its translation: CASSKLRTEINEQFF.